Below, 28 T cell receptor beta chains from the same sample are listed, as sequenced in a study of shared clonotypes between healthy human individuals. Measured with immunoSEQ multiplex PCR; TCRdb has only the in-frame clones, and not every one. The sample holds around 2.1 million clones, almost 96% seen once. Sequenced input: naive CD4+ T cells sorted from blood. Noted subset: CD45RA+ positively selected. The receptors were sampled from a man between 18 and 35 years old in good health.

The V call is TRBV13, the J call TRBJ1-2, with D possibly being TRBD1 (5 bases). CDR3 length: 14 residues. CDR1 is PRHDT, CDR2 FYEKMQ, per germline (reference sequence). Between the trimmed V and J ends, which lost 6 bases and 0 bases, there was a span of 11 bases. The CDR3 DNA is TGTGCCAGCAGAACCAGGGACTCTAACTATGGCTACACCTTC. Translation: CASRTRDSNYGYTF.

This clone came up once. V usage is TRBV2 and J usage is TRBJ1-3; D gene uncertain. The V and J ends lost 5 bases and 0 bases respectively, with 8 bases between them. Germline V CDR1 and CDR2: SNHLY, FYNNEI. This CDR3 has 14 amino acids. The CDR3 protein is CASSPSPSGNTIYF. Here the CDR3 DNA reads TGTGCCAGCAGTCCAAGTCCCTCTGGAAACACCATATATTTT.

This chain connects TRBV5-1 to TRBJ1-3; 7 bases match TRBD1. Looked up from germline, CDR1 is SGHRS and CDR2 is YFSETQ. CDR3 size: 18 residues. V shed 0 bases, J shed 1 base, and the junction held 10 bases outside the gene matches. The CDR3 reads CASSLDSATGRSGNTIYF. CDR3 DNA: TGCGCCAGCAGCTTGGACTCCGCGACAGGGAGGTCTGGAAACACCATATATTTT. The full variable domain, in which reference TRBV5-1 and TRBJ1-3 provide the parts outside the CDR3, is KAGVTQTPRYLIKTRGQQVTLSCSPISGHRSVSWYQQTPGQGLQFLFEYFSETQRNKGNFPGRFSGRQFSNSRSEMNVSTLELGDSALYLCASSLDSATGRSGNTIYFGEGSWLTVV.

The chain joins TRBV7-8 to TRBJ2-1, with 11 bases identical to TRBD2. Germline CDR1 and CDR2: SGHVS and FQNEAQ. Losses at the gene ends were 3 bases for V and 8 bases for J; bases not matched to a gene: 3. The CDR3 covers 14 residues. The CDR3 DNA sequence: TGTGCCAGCAGCTTCGGGACTAGCGGAGATGAGCAGTTCTTC. Residues: CASSFGTSGDEQFF.

The J gene is TRBJ2-2, the V gene TRBV5-1; D is unclear. This CDR3 region has 14 residues. The germline V and J ends were trimmed by 2 bases and 6 bases, with 11 bases remaining between them. Germline V gives CDR1 SGHRS, CDR2 YFSETQ. CDR3 residues: CASSFEPGAGELFF. The CDR3 DNA sequence: TGCGCCAGCAGCTTCGAGCCCGGAGCCGGGGAGCTGTTTTTT.

V is TRBV4-1 and J is TRBJ2-7; 7 positions match TRBD2. After removal of 1 base from V and 5 bases from J, the junction contained 5 bases not matched to a gene. Looked up from germline, CDR1 is MGHRA and CDR2 is YSYEKL. The CDR3 covers 14 residues. The CDR3 sequence: CASSQAGLIHEQYF. The CDR3 nucleotides are TGCGCCAGCAGCCAAGCGGGACTAATCCACGAGCAGTACTTC.

The chain combines TRBV18 with TRBJ1-2; D is uncertain. Trimming stripped 3 bases from V and 2 bases from J, with 13 bases between. Germline V gene sequence: CDR1 KGHSH, CDR2 LQKENI. The CDR3 is made up of 15 amino acids. CDR3 amino acids: CASSPGTAGNYGYTF. The CDR3 coding sequence is TGTGCCAGCTCACCCGGTACAGCAGGCAACTATGGCTACACCTTC.

With respect to this clone: Additional DNA sequences in this sample encode the identical CDR3. V gene TRBV28 combines with J gene TRBJ2-7; D is unclear. The germline CDR1 and CDR2 sequences are MDHEN and SYDVKM. The CDR3 contains 13 residues. V was shortened by 3 bases and J by 0 bases, with 6 bases between the two germline ends. This chain's CDR3 is CASSLPPSYEQYF. The CDR3 DNA reads as TGTGCCAGCAGTTTGCCTCCCTCCTACGAGCAGTACTTC.

V and J are TRBV10-1 and TRBJ2-3, with TRBD2 matching over 8 bases. The trim removed 3 bases at V and 6 bases at J, leaving 5 bases unmatched. Germline V lookup: CDR1 WNHNN, CDR2 SYGVQD (reference sequence). This CDR3 is built from 14 residues. CDR3 nucleotide sequence: TGCGCCAGCAGTGACCGGGGGGGCCGGGATACGCAGTATTTT. This codes for CASSDRGGRDTQYF.

The V call is TRBV11-3, the J call TRBJ2-7, with 8 nucleotides matching TRBD2. This CDR3 region has 15 residues. Losses at the gene ends were 5 bases for V and 5 bases for J; bases not matched to a gene: 11. Germline-derived CDR1 and CDR2 are SGHNT and YENEEA. The CDR3 DNA sequence: TGTGCCAGCAGCCAAGGGCACAGCGGGAGTGACGAGCAGTACTTC. Its protein is CASSQGHSGSDEQYF.

The chain combines TRBV5-1 with TRBJ2-7; possible D gene TRBD1, 5 bases. Trimming stripped 5 bases from V and 0 bases from J, with 12 bases between. This CDR3 spans 14 amino acids. CDR1 SGHRS and CDR2 YFSETQ come from the germline V gene. This chain's CDR3 is CASRGFDSSYEQYF. The CDR3 DNA follows: TGCGCCAGCAGGGGATTTGACAGCTCCTACGAGCAGTACTTC.

This clone was seen a handful of times. The V gene is TRBV19, the J gene TRBJ1-5; D gene ambiguous. Trimming shortened V by 3 bases and J by 7 bases, and 13 bases separated the two germline ends. This CDR3 comprises 14 residues. Germline V lookup: CDR1 LNHDA, CDR2 SQIVND (reference sequence). The CDR3 nucleotides are TGTGCCAGTAGTATGACCGGGAGAGGACAGCCCCAGCATTTT. Translated: CASSMTGRGQPQHF.

This clone was seen only once. The V call is TRBV30, the J call TRBJ1-6; D is undetermined. The V and J ends lost 0 bases and 9 bases respectively, with 18 bases between them. The CDR3 covers 16 residues. CDR1 and CDR2 (germline): GTSNPN, SVGIG (reference sequence). The CDR3 DNA is TGTGCCTGGAGTGTTCTCCCCTTCGCAGCGGGTTCACCCCTCCACTTT. This gives the protein CAWSVLPFAAGSPLHF.

The rearrangement links TRBV7-2 to TRBJ2-2; 7 bases fit TRBD2. This CDR3 spans 15 amino acids. V shed 2 bases, J shed 3 bases, and the junction held 3 bases outside the gene matches. The germline V gene has CDR1 SGHTA and CDR2 FQGNSA. CDR3 coding DNA: TGTGCCAGCAGCTTAAGGCTAGCGGACACCGGGGAGCTGTTTTTT. This translates into CASSLRLADTGELFF.

This clone was counted once. CDR3 protein: CASSLGPGVEEAFF. The CDR3, as DNA: TGCGCCAGCAGCTTGGGGCCAGGGGTCGAGGAAGCTTTCTTT. This chain uses TRBV5-1 with TRBJ1-1; TRBD1 is a possible D gene (6 bases). The germline V gene has CDR1 SGHRS and CDR2 YFSETQ. V gave up 0 bases and J gave up 8 bases, with 14 bases separating them. The CDR3 has 14 amino acids.

Turning to this clone: Other DNA sequences in this specimen translate into the identical CDR3. V is TRBV2 and J is TRBJ2-7; 8 nucleotides line up with TRBD1. Germline loops: CDR1 SNHLY, CDR2 FYNNEI. The J segment lost 2 bases and the V segment lost 7 bases, leaving 4 bases of the junction unmatched. This CDR3 is built from 13 residues. The CDR3 loop is CASTGTGAYEQYF. DNA for the CDR3: TGTGCCAGCACCGGGACAGGAGCCTACGAGCAGTACTTC.

The chain couples TRBV7-2 to TRBJ2-7; 7 bases line up with TRBD1. Germline V gene lookup returns CDR1 SGHTA and CDR2 FQGNSA. This CDR3 spans 15 amino acids. J gave up 4 bases and V 6 bases, and 12 bases lay outside the gene matches. In DNA form, the CDR3 reads TGTGCCAGCAGTTGGATCGGGACAGATCCTTACGAGCAGTACTTC. This translates into CASSWIGTDPYEQYF.

The sample holds one count of this clone. This chain links TRBV5-5 with TRBJ1-3; no definite D call. The germline CDR1 and CDR2 sequences are SGHKS and YYEKEE (reference sequence). Trimming pared 1 base from V and 0 bases from J, leaving 14 bases between. The CDR3 runs 17 residues. The CDR3 protein is CASSLHGQFLSGNTIYF. Here the CDR3 DNA reads TGTGCCAGCAGCTTGCACGGGCAGTTCCTCTCTGGAAACACCATATATTTT.

The chain combines TRBV13 with TRBJ2-7; TRBD2 agrees at 11 bases. The CDR3 is 14 amino acids. V lost 5 bases, J lost 4 bases, and 4 bases stayed unmatched. Germline values: CDR1 PRHDT, CDR2 FYEKMQ (reference sequence). The CDR3 loop is CASSQGLADYEQYF. CDR3 in DNA: TGTGCCAGCAGCCAGGGACTAGCGGATTACGAGCAGTACTTC.

The chain employs TRBV5-1 and TRBJ2-3; D is unresolved. CDR1 is SGHRS and CDR2 is YFSETQ in the germline V gene. The CDR3 runs to 17 residues. Trimming removed 4 bases from V and 2 bases from J, with 20 bases in between. The CDR3 bases are TGCGCCAGCAGCGTCAAACAGACATTTAGAGACACAGATACGCAGTATTTT. Its translation is CASSVKQTFRDTDTQYF.

The chain uses TRBV27 and TRBJ2-5, with D possibly matching TRBD2 (5 bases). The V gene's germline CDR1 is MNHEY and CDR2 SMNVEV (reference sequence). Trimming left V 5 bases short and J 5 bases short, with 12 bases between. The CDR3 spans 13 residues. CDR3 DNA: TGTGCCAGCAGTGGAACGGGGTGGGAGACCCAGTACTTC. Encoded protein: CASSGTGWETQYF.

Only one count was recorded for this clone. This CDR3 is missing its conserved last phenylalanine or tryptophan, likely due to a read error. The J gene is TRBJ1-1, the V gene TRBV5-1; 7 positions match TRBD1. The germline V gene has CDR1 SGHRS and CDR2 YFSETQ. The CDR3 has 19 residues. J gave up 2 bases and V 3 bases, and 19 bases lay outside the gene matches. The CDR3 DNA follows: TGCGCCAGCAGCTCCCAGAGGGGGCTTAACAGGGCTACTAACACTGAAGCTTTCTCT. Amino acid sequence: CASSSQRGLNRATNTEAFS.

V is TRBV7-2 and J is TRBJ2-7; D unclear. The CDR3 extends over 14 amino acids. V lost 1 base and J 5 bases, leaving 12 bases between the germline ends. Per germline, CDR1 SGHTA and CDR2 FQGNSA. In DNA, the CDR3 is TGTGCCAGCAGCTTAGTGGCTAGTTCCAACGAGCAGTACTTC. This sequence encodes CASSLVASSNEQYF.

This clone was recorded once. The chain has TRBV19 and TRBJ1-4; unclear D gene. Trimming took off 7 bases at V and 5 bases at J, with 14 bases between the two ends. Germline V gives CDR1 LNHDA, CDR2 SQIVND (reference sequence). CDR3 size: 14 residues. The CDR3 protein is CASTNDRSNEKLFF. Here the CDR3 DNA reads TGTGCCAGTACCAACGACCGATCAAATGAAAAACTGTTTTTT.

This clone was picked up a small number of times. The sample carries other DNA sequences with the same CDR3. The V gene is TRBV5-1, the J gene TRBJ1-3; 9 bases fit TRBD1. Trimming removed 0 bases from V and 4 bases from J; junction bases left unmatched: 2. This CDR3 has 15 amino acids. CDR1 is SGHRS, CDR2 YFSETQ, per germline. The CDR3 DNA reads as TGCGCCAGCAGCTTGGACAGGGGGCACGGAAACACCATATATTTT. The encoded protein is CASSLDRGHGNTIYF. Supplemented by reference TRBV5-1 and TRBJ1-3, the full variable domain reads KAGVTQTPRYLIKTRGQQVTLSCSPISGHRSVSWYQQTPGQGLQFLFEYFSETQRNKGNFPGRFSGRQFSNSRSEMNVSTLELGDSALYLCASSLDRGHGNTIYFGEGSWLTVV.

The chain combines TRBV28 with TRBJ1-6; D may be TRBD1 (6 bases). Looked up from germline, CDR1 is MDHEN and CDR2 is SYDVKM. V lost 1 base to trimming and J lost 5 bases, with 12 bases between them. The CDR3 totals 16 residues. The CDR3 bases are TGTGCCAGCAGTTTATTGGACAGAGTGAATAATTCACCCCTCCACTTT. It is translated as CASSLLDRVNNSPLHF.

The J gene is TRBJ1-5, the V gene TRBV6-1; D gene uncertain. V was cut by 7 bases and J by 2 bases, with 12 bases left in between. The germline CDR1 and CDR2 sequences are MNHNS and SASEGT. This CDR3 is 14 amino acids long. In DNA, the CDR3 is TGTGCCAGCAATTGGGGATTAGGCAATCAGCCCCAGCATTTT. This encodes CASNWGLGNQPQHF.

The J gene is TRBJ1-1, the V gene TRBV7-9; D is possibly TRBD1 (5 bases). With 5 bases removed from V and 1 base from J, the gap between germline ends came to 14 bases. CDR3 length equals 15 residues. Looked up from germline, CDR1 is SEHNR and CDR2 is FQNEAQ (reference sequence). The DNA for the CDR3 is TGTGCCAGCAGCACAAGACAGAGAACGAACACTGAAGCTTTCTTT. Residues: CASSTRQRTNTEAFF.